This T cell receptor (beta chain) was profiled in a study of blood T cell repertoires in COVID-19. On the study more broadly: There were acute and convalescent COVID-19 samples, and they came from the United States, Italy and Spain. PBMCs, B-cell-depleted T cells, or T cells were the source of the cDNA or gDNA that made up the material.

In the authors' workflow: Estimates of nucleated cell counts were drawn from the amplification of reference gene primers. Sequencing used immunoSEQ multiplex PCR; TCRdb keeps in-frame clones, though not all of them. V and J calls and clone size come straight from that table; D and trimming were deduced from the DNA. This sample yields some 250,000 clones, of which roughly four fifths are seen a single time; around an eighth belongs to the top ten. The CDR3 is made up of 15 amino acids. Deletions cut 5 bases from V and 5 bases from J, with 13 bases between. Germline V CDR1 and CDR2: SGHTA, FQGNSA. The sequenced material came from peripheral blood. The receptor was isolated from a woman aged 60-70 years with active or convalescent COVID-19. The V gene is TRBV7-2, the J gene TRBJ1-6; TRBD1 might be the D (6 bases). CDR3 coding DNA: TGTGCCAGCAGCCAATGGGGGCTTAATAATTCACCCCTCCACTTT. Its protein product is CASSQWGLNNSPLHF.